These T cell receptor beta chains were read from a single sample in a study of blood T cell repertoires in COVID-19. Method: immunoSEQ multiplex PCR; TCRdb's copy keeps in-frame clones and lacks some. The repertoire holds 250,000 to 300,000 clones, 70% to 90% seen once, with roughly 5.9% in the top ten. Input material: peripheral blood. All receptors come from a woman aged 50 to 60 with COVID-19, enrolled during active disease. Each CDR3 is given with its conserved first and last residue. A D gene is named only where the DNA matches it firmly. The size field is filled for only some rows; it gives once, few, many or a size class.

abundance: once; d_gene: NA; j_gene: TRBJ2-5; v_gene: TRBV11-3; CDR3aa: CASSSHLRSLNQYF; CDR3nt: TGTGCCAGCAGCTCTCACCTGCGGAGTTTGAACCAGTACTTC
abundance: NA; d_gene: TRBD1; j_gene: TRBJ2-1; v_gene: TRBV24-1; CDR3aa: CATRRTGESDEQFF; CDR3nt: TGTGCCACCAGGAGGACAGGGGAATCTGATGAGCAGTTCTTC
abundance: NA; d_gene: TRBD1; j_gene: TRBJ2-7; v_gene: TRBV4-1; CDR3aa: CASSGDRGRYEQYF; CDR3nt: TGCGCCAGCAGCGGGGACAGGGGGCGGTACGAGCAGTACTTC
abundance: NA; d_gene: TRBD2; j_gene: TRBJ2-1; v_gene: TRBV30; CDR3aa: CARTSGRSSYNEQFF; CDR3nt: TGTGCCCGGACTAGCGGGAGGAGCTCCTACAATGAGCAGTTCTTC
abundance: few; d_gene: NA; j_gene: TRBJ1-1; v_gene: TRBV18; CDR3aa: CASSAGAMNTEAFF; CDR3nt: TGTGCCAGCTCGGCAGGGGCTATGAACACTGAAGCTTTCTTT
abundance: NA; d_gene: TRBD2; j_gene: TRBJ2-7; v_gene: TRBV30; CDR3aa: CAWGLAGGLVEQYF; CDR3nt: TGTGCCTGGGGACTAGCGGGAGGCTTGGTCGAGCAGTACTTC
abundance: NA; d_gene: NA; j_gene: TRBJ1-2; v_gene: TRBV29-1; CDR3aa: CSVETENYGYTF; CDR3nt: TGCAGCGTTGAGACAGAGAACTATGGCTACACCTTC
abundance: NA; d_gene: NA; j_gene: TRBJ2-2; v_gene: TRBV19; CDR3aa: CASTPGLFNTGELFF; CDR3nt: TGTGCCAGTACCCCGGGACTCTTCAACACCGGGGAGCTGTTTTTT
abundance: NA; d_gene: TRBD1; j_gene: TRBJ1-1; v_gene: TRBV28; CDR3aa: CASSSPGTGGQTEAFF; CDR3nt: TGTGCCAGCAGTTCCCCCGGGACAGGGGGCCAAACTGAAGCTTTCTTT
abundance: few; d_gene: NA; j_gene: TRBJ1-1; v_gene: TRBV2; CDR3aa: CASSPGTSNTEAFF; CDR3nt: TGTGCCAGCAGTCCGGGAACTTCGAACACTGAAGCTTTCTTT
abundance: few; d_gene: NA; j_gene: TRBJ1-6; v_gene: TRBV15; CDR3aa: CATLDPRSYNSPLHF; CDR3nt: TGTGCCACCTTAGACCCGCGGTCCTATAATTCACCCCTCCACTTT
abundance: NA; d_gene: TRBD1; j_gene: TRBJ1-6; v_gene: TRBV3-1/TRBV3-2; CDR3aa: CASSLRDRGGSPLHF; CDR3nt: TGTGCCAGCAGCCTCCGGGACAGGGGCGGTTCACCCCTCCACTTT
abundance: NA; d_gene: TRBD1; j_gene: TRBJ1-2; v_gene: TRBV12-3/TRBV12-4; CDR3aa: CASSRQGARGYTF; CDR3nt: TGTGCCAGCTCTAGACAGGGGGCGAGAGGCTACACCTTC
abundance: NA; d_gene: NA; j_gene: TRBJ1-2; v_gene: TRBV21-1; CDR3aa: CASSNPLPKLPKQGAGGYTF; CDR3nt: TGTGCCAGCAGCAACCCGCTGCCGAAGCTCCCTAAACAGGGGGCAGGGGGCTACACCTTC
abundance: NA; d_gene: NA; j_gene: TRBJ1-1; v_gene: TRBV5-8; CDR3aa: CASRLIGGSMNTEAFF; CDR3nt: TGTGCCAGCAGACTTATCGGGGGGTCGATGAACACTGAAGCTTTCTTT
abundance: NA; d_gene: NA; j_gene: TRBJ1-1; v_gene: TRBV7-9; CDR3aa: CASSLAARHHTEAFF; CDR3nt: TGTGCCAGCAGCTTAGCGGCTCGACACCACACTGAAGCTTTCTTT
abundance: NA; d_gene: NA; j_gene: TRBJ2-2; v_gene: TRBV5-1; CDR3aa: CASSRQRDTGELFF; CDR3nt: TGCGCCAGCAGCCGACAGCGGGACACCGGGGAGCTGTTTTTT
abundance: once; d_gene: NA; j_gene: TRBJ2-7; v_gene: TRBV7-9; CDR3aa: CASSPQHGLSSYEQYF; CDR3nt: TGTGCCAGCAGCCCCCAACACGGACTTAGCTCCTACGAGCAGTACTTC
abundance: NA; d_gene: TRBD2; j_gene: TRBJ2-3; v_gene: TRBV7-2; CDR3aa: CASRPGLAGLLGTDTQYF; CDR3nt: TGTGCCAGCAGACCGGGACTAGCGGGCCTCCTTGGCACAGATACGCAGTATTTT
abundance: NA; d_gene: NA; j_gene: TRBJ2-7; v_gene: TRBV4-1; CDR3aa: CASSPRETYEQYF; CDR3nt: TGCGCCAGCAGCCCCCGGGAGACCTACGAGCAGTACTTC
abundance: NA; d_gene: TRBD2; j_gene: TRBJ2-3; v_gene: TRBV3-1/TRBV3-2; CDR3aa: CASSLGAGGTTDTQYF; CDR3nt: TGTGCCAGCAGCCTCGGCGCGGGAGGGACCACAGATACGCAGTATTTT
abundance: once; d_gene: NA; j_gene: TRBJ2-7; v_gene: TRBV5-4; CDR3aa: CASSSPDRSVYEQYF; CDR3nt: TGTGCCAGCAGCTCTCCAGACAGGTCCGTCTACGAGCAGTACTTC
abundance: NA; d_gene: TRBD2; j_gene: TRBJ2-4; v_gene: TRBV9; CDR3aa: CASSVDGLAGGSTKNIQYF; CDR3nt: TGTGCCAGCAGCGTAGATGGTCTAGCGGGAGGGTCGACCAAAAACATTCAGTACTTC
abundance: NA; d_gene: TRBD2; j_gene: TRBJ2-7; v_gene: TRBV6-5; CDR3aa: CASSRVAGGIYEQYF; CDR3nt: TGTGCCAGCAGTCGTGTAGCGGGAGGGATCTACGAGCAGTACTTC
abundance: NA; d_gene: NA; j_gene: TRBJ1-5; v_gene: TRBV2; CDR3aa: CASRLQGLGNQPQHF; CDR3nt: TGTGCCAGCAGACTACAGGGTTTGGGCAATCAGCCCCAGCATTTT
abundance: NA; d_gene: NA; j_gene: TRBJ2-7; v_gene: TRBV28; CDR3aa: CATLQYEQYF; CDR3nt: TGTGCCACCCTGCAGTACGAGCAGTACTTC
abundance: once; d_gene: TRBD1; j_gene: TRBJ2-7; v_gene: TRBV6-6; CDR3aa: CASSDPRGLEQYF; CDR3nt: TGTGCCAGCAGTGACCCCAGGGGGCTAGAGCAGTACTTC
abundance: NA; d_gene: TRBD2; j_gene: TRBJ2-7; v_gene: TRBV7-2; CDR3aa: CASSLGGSPLGEQYF; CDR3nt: TGTGCCAGCAGCTTAGGCGGGAGCCCTCTGGGCGAGCAGTACTTC
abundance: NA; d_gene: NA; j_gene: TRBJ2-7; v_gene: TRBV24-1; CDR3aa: CATSYGTLGAYEQYF; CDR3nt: TGTGCCACCAGCTACGGGACACTTGGGGCCTACGAGCAGTACTTC
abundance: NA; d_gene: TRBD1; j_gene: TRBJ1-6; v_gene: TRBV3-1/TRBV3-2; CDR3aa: CASSQATNRGRDSPLHF; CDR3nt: TGTGCCAGCAGCCAAGCTACGAACAGGGGGCGAGATTCACCCCTCCACTTT
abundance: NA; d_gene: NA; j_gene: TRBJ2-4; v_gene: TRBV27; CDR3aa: CASSKGGDGAKNIQYF; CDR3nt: TGTGCCAGCAGTAAAGGCGGGGATGGGGCCAAAAACATTCAGTACTTC
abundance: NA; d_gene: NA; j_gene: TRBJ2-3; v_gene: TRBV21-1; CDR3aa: CASSKDFASRSTDTQYF; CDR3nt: TGTGCCAGCAGCAAAGACTTCGCTAGTAGGAGCACAGATACGCAGTATTTT
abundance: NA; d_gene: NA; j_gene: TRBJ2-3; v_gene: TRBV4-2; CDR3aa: CASTRGSGLDTQYF; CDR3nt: TGTGCCAGCACCCGAGGTTCCGGGTTAGATACGCAGTATTTT
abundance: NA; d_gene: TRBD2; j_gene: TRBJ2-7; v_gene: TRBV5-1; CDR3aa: CASKPPGLGRYEQYF; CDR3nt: TGCGCCAGTAAACCCCCGGGACTAGGTCGGTACGAGCAGTACTTC
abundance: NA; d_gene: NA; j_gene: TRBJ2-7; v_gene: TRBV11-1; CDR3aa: CASSLDSPYEQYF; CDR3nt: TGTGCCAGCAGCCTGGACTCCCCCTACGAGCAGTACTTC
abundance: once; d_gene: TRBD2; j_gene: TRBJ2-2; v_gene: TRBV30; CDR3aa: CAATNDLAGGPFGELFF; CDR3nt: TGTGCCGCGACCAACGACTTAGCGGGAGGGCCGTTCGGGGAGCTGTTTTTT
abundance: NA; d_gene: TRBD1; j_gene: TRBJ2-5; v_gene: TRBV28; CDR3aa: CASSLWGTGGQETQYF; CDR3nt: TGTGCCAGCAGTTTGTGGGGGACAGGGGGCCAAGAGACCCAGTACTTC
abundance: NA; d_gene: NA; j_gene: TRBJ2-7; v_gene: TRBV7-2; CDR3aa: CASSLASGDGTYEQYF; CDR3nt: TGTGCCAGCAGCTTAGCATCGGGGGATGGAACCTACGAGCAGTACTTC
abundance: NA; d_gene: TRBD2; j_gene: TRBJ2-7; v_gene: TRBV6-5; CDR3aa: CASSYSGLAGHYEQYF; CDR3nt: TGTGCCAGCAGTTACTCGGGACTAGCGGGCCACTACGAGCAGTACTTC
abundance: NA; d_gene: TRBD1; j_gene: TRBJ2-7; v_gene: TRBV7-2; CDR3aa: CASSLGQGTGGRYEQYF; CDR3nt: TGTGCCAGCAGCTTAGGCCAAGGGACAGGGGGCAGGTACGAGCAGTACTTC
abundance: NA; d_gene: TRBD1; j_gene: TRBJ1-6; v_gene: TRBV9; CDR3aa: CASSPGGTVNSPLHF; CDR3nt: TGTGCCAGCAGCCCAGGGGGGACGGTGAATTCACCCCTCCACTTT
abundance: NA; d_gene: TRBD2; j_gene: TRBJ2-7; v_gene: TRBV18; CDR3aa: CASSPGTSGRAYEQYF; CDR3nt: TGTGCCAGCTCACCAGGAACTAGCGGGAGGGCGTACGAGCAGTACTTC
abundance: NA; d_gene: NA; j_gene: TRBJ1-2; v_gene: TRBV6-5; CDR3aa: CASSYSFAGGSDGYTF; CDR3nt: TGTGCCAGCAGTTACTCTTTCGCGGGCGGGAGCGATGGCTACACCTTC
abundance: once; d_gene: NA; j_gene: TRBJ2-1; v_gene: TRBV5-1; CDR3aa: CASSFFLPQEGNEQFF; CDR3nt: TGCGCCAGCAGTTTTTTTTTACCCCAGGAGGGCAATGAGCAGTTCTTC
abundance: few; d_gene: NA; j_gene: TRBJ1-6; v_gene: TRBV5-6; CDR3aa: CASSRLGGARDSPLHF; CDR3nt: TGTGCCAGCAGTCGATTAGGTGGGGCCCGGGATTCACCCCTCCACTTT
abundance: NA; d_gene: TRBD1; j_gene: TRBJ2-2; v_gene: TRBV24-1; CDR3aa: CATSDNRGRITGELFF; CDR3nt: TGTGCCACCAGCGATAACAGGGGGCGCATCACCGGGGAGCTGTTTTTT
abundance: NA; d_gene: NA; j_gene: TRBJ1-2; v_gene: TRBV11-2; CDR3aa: CASSFPGARGYTF; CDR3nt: TGTGCCAGCAGCTTCCCAGGGGCAAGGGGCTACACCTTC
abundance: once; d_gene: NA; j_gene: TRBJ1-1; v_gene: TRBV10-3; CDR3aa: CAIRGWRNTEAFF; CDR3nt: TGTGCCATCAGAGGATGGAGGAACACTGAAGCTTTCTTT